Below, 29 T cell receptor beta chains from the same sample are listed, as sequenced in a study of T cells in localized non-small cell lung cancer. Using immunoSEQ multiplex PCR, the repertoire was profiled, and TCRdb retains in-frame clones only, with some absent. Among about 79,000 clones, roughly 86% were seen once, and the ten largest hold approximately 13%. This sample comprised peripheral blood, obtained before any cancer treatment. These receptors were obtained from a female donor of 60 years or more with stage I lung adenocarcinoma.

The chain recombines TRBV2 with TRBJ1-6; tentative D call: TRBD1 (5 bases). V gave up 6 bases and J gave up 14 bases, with 14 bases separating them. The CDR3 totals 12 residues. CDR1 SNHLY and CDR2 FYNNEI come from the germline V gene. CDR3 nucleotide sequence: TGTGCCAGCAGGGGGACGGCCTCAACCCTCCACTTT. Translating it yields CASRGTASTLHF. The variable domain in full, completed from reference TRBV2 and TRBJ1-6, reads EPEVTQTPSHQVTQMGQEVILRCVPISNHLYFYWYRQILGQKVEFLVSFYNNEISEKSEIFDDQFSVERPDGSNFTLKIRSTKLEDSAMYFCASRGTASTLHFGNGTRLTVT.

This clone showed up just a few times. This chain connects TRBV15 to TRBJ1-1; D uncertain. CDR1 is LNHNV and CDR2 is YYDKDF in the germline V gene (reference sequence). Trimming removed 0 bases at V and 13 bases at J, with 9 bases between. The CDR3 consists of 11 residues. The CDR3 bases are TGTGCCACCAGCAGAGAGAACCGGGTTTTCTTT. Protein: CATSRENRVFF.

The rearrangement uses TRBV15 and TRBJ2-7, with 7 nucleotides matching TRBD2. CDR3 length equals 15 residues. V lost 1 base and J lost 2; bases outside the gene matches: 5. The germline V gene has CDR1 LNHNV and CDR2 YYDKDF (reference sequence). CDR3 in DNA: TGTGCCACCAGCAGAGTGGGAGGGAGGGCCTACGAGCAGTACTTC. Its protein is CATSRVGGRAYEQYF.

The gene calls are TRBV11-3 and TRBJ2-7, with TRBD2 matching over 7 bases. The CDR3 is 14 residues long. The trim removed 1 base at V and 2 bases at J, leaving 2 bases unmatched. Germline assignment: CDR1 SGHNT and CDR2 YENEEA. CDR3 sequence: CASSLGGSPYEQYF. In DNA, the CDR3 is TGTGCCAGCAGCTTAGGCGGGAGCCCCTACGAGCAGTACTTC.

The gene calls are TRBV5-1 and TRBJ2-2, with 9 bases that match TRBD2. CDR1 is SGHRS, CDR2 YFSETQ, per germline. The CDR3 runs 17 residues. The V segment lost 3 bases and the J segment 2 bases; nucleotides outside the gene matches: 8. In DNA, the CDR3 is TGCGCCAGCAGCTCCTCCCTAGCGGGGACTAACACCGGGGAGCTGTTTTTT. Protein product: CASSSSLAGTNTGELFF.

The gene calls are TRBV10-3 and TRBJ2-7; TRBD1 might be the D (6 bases). Between the trimmed V and J ends, which lost 10 bases and 5 bases, there was a span of 18 bases. Germline-derived CDR1 and CDR2 are ENHRY and SYGVKD. CDR3 size: 13 residues. CDR3 nucleotides: TGTGCCACCGGGACACCCTCTTGGAACGAGCAGTACTTC. This translates into CATGTPSWNEQYF.

The chain recombines TRBV7-8 with TRBJ2-5, with a possible D match to TRBD2 (5 bases). Germline V gene lookup returns CDR1 SGHVS and CDR2 FQNEAQ. V was pared by 1 base and J by 3 bases, with 18 bases between. CDR3 length: 17 amino acids. For the CDR3, the DNA is TGTGCCAGCAGCTTAGTTGGGAGAGGGAATAGAAAAGAGACCCAGTACTTC. Its translation is CASSLVGRGNRKETQYF.

The chain recombines TRBV5-1 with TRBJ1-5, with a weak D call TRBD1 (5 bases). The V and J ends lost 1 base and 0 bases respectively, with 8 bases between them. The CDR3 spans 15 residues. Germline loops: CDR1 SGHRS, CDR2 YFSETQ. CDR3 sequence reads: CASSLTTGSNQPQHF. DNA for the CDR3: TGCGCCAGCAGCTTGACTACAGGTAGCAATCAGCCCCAGCATTTT.

This clone has just a few counts. The chain combines TRBV4-1 with TRBJ1-3, with TRBD1 matching over 8 bases. The CDR3 contains 17 residues. In germline, CDR1 is MGHRA, CDR2 YSYEKL. V shed 1 base and J 4 bases; nucleotides not matched to a gene: 9. The CDR3 spells CASSQVDPGTGGNTIYF. The CDR3 bases are TGCGCCAGCAGCCAAGTGGACCCCGGGACAGGCGGAAACACCATATATTTT.

The rearrangement links TRBV19 to TRBJ1-3; D might be TRBD1 (6 bases). The CDR3 extends over 14 amino acids. The germline V gene has CDR1 LNHDA and CDR2 SQIVND (reference sequence). Deletions cut 10 bases from V and 0 bases from J, with 13 bases between. CDR3 DNA sequence: TGTGCCACCTCGGACAGAAGCTCTGGAAACACCATATATTTT. It specifies CATSDRSSGNTIYF.

Only one count was recorded for this clone. V and J are TRBV6-1 and TRBJ1-2, with 9 bases aligning to TRBD1. This CDR3 region has 14 residues. After removal of 5 bases from V and 4 bases from J, the junction contained 5 bases not matched to a gene. Germline V gives CDR1 MNHNS, CDR2 SASEGT. CDR3 protein: CASSQTGGLYGYTF. The CDR3 nucleotides read TGTGCCAGCAGTCAGACAGGGGGGCTCTATGGCTACACCTTC.

This sequence joins TRBV30 and TRBJ1-5; D gene ambiguous. Trimming took off 2 bases at V and 10 bases at J, with 3 bases between the two ends. Germline CDR1 reads GTSNPN; CDR2 reads SVGIG (reference sequence). This CDR3 is 9 amino acids long. CDR3 sequence (DNA): TGTGCCTGGAGTCGACCCCAGCATTTT. Its protein is CAWSRPQHF.

The V and J genes are TRBV2 and TRBJ2-6; D is undetermined. This CDR3 contains 15 residues. Germline loops: CDR1 SNHLY, CDR2 FYNNEI. With 3 bases removed from V and 1 base from J, the gap between germline ends came to 7 bases. The CDR3 loop reads CASSDELSGANVLTF. The CDR3 bases are TGTGCCAGCAGTGATGAGCTTTCTGGGGCCAACGTCCTGACTTTC.

The rearrangement uses TRBV6-5 and TRBJ2-5; 7 bases agree with TRBD2. The CDR3 loop spans 15 amino acids. Germline CDR1 reads MNHEY; CDR2 reads SVGAGI. Trimming took 5 bases from V and 2 from J; bases not matched to a gene: 8. The CDR3 sequence: CASSRTSFWQETQYF. For the CDR3, the DNA is TGTGCCAGCAGTAGGACTAGTTTTTGGCAAGAGACCCAGTACTTC.

The gene calls are TRBV10-3 and TRBJ1-4; TRBD1 matches 7 bases. Germline CDR1 reads ENHRY; CDR2 reads SYGVKD. The J segment lost 3 bases and the V segment lost 6 bases, leaving 4 bases of the junction unmatched. The CDR3 loop spans 14 amino acids. The CDR3 protein is CAIRSTGSNEKLFF. CDR3 coding DNA: TGTGCCATCAGATCGACAGGGTCTAATGAAAAACTGTTTTTT.

The rearrangement joins TRBV27 to TRBJ1-6; D remains ambiguous. The CDR3 has 15 residues. The germline CDR1 and CDR2 sequences are MNHEY and SMNVEV (reference sequence). Trimming pared 4 bases from V and 4 bases from J, leaving 11 bases between. CDR3 sequence reads: CASSSGRTYNSPLHF. CDR3 DNA sequence: TGTGCCAGCAGTTCCGGACGGACGTATAATTCACCCCTCCACTTT.

The chain couples TRBV30 to TRBJ2-7; perhaps TRBD1 as D (6 bases). Per germline, CDR1 GTSNPN and CDR2 SVGIG (reference sequence). The ends were cut back, 2 bases at V and 6 bases at J, with 11 bases in the middle. The CDR3 totals 12 residues. The CDR3 spells CAWSSGEGEQYF. The DNA for the CDR3 is TGTGCCTGGAGTTCAGGGGAAGGCGAGCAGTACTTC.

V gene TRBV6-5 combines with J gene TRBJ1-2; 7 nucleotides match TRBD1. This CDR3 has 13 amino acids. The germline CDR1 and CDR2 sequences are MNHEY and SVGAGI. V gave up 7 bases and J gave up 4 bases; unmatched junction bases: 6. CDR3 sequence (DNA): TGTGCCAGCACCGGGGACAGAGGCTATGGCTACACCTTC. Translating gives CASTGDRGYGYTF.

The chain uses TRBV5-6 and TRBJ1-1; 8 nucleotides align to TRBD1. V dropped 2 bases and J dropped 5; count of bases not matched to a gene: 11. Germline V CDR1 and CDR2: SGHDT, YYEEEE. This CDR3 spans 16 amino acids. CDR3 sequence (DNA): TGTGCCAGCAGCTTAATCCCAGGGGGCCTAGGTACTGAAGCTTTCTTT. Its translation is CASSLIPGGLGTEAFF.

The gene calls are TRBV19 and TRBJ2-1, with TRBD2 matching over 9 bases. The CDR3 runs to 16 residues. Germline CDR1 and CDR2: LNHDA and SQIVND (reference sequence). The ends lost 6 bases at V and 4 bases at J; junction bases unmatched: 10. CDR3 protein: CASSLGATSGYNEQFF. The CDR3 region has the DNA TGTGCCAGTAGCCTCGGGGCGACTAGCGGATACAATGAGCAGTTCTTC. The variable domain in full, completed from reference TRBV19 and TRBJ2-1, reads DGGITQSPKYLFRKEGQNVTLSCEQNLNHDAMYWYRQDPGQGLRLIYYSQIVNDFQKGDIAEGYSVSREKKESFPLTVTSAQKNPTAFYLCASSLGATSGYNEQFFGPGTRLTVL.

The V and J genes are TRBV2 and TRBJ1-1; D may be TRBD1 (5 bases). Deletions cut 2 bases from V and 10 bases from J, with 14 bases between. Germline V gene data show CDR1 as SNHLY and CDR2 as FYNNEI. The CDR3 sequence is 13 residues long. The CDR3 loop reads CASSERGGRGAFF. As DNA, the CDR3 is TGTGCCAGCAGTGAAAGGGGAGGGAGGGGAGCTTTCTTT.

The CDR3 reads CASSSRLSLRSYEQYF. In DNA, the CDR3 is TGTGCCAGCAGTTCGAGACTAAGCCTAAGGTCCTACGAGCAGTACTTC. V gene TRBV27 combines with J gene TRBJ2-7; D is possibly TRBD2 (5 bases). This CDR3 spans 16 amino acids. CDR1 and CDR2 (germline): MNHEY, SMNVEV (reference sequence). Trimming left V 4 bases short and J 1 base short, with 17 bases between.

The gene calls are TRBV30 and TRBJ2-5, with TRBD2 matching over 8 bases. V shed 0 bases and J 4 bases; nucleotides not matched to a gene: 1. The CDR3 is 13 amino acids. The germline V gene has CDR1 GTSNPN and CDR2 SVGIG (reference sequence). The CDR3 coding sequence is TGTGCCTGGAGTGTTCTAGCGGGAGAGACCCAGTACTTC. Encoded protein: CAWSVLAGETQYF.

The chain employs TRBV7-3 and TRBJ1-2; D may be TRBD1 (5 bases). V dropped 2 bases and J dropped 3 bases, with 13 bases sitting between them. The V gene's germline CDR1 is SGHTA and CDR2 FQGTGA. The CDR3 has 15 residues. In nucleotides, the CDR3 is TGTGCCAGCAGCTTATTTCCGGGAGGGGACTATGGCTACACCTTC. Protein product: CASSLFPGGDYGYTF.

The chain recombines TRBV5-1 with TRBJ2-1, with D perhaps matching TRBD2 (5 bases). Trimming took 0 bases from V and 6 from J, leaving 13 bases between them. This CDR3 spans 15 amino acids. The V gene's germline CDR1 is SGHRS and CDR2 YFSETQ. As DNA, the CDR3 is TGCGCCAGCAGCTTGGAGGGCGGGCGTCGCAATGAGCAGTTCTTC. It translates to CASSLEGGRRNEQFF.

This chain links TRBV6-5 with TRBJ1-4; D unclear. CDR3 length equals 15 residues. CDR1 MNHEY and CDR2 SVGAGI come from the germline V gene. Trimming took 2 bases from V and 5 from J, leaving 12 bases between them. CDR3 loop: CASSYGKQGNEKLFF. CDR3 nucleotide sequence: TGTGCCAGCAGTTACGGGAAGCAAGGGAATGAAAAACTGTTTTTT.

The rearrangement links TRBV5-1 to TRBJ2-5; the D gene is possibly TRBD2 (6 bases). The CDR3 is made up of 15 amino acids. Germline-derived CDR1 and CDR2 are SGHRS and YFSETQ. Trimming removed 2 bases at V and 0 bases at J, with 11 bases between. The CDR3 coding sequence is TGCGCCAGCAGCTTTACAGGAGGGAACCAAGAGACCCAGTACTTC. Its translation: CASSFTGGNQETQYF.

This clone has a single count. The J gene is TRBJ2-1, the V gene TRBV6-1; maybe TRBD1 (5 bases). CDR3 length equals 14 residues. Trimming took 5 bases from V and 0 from J, leaving 8 bases between them. Per the germline V gene, CDR1 is MNHNS and CDR2 is SASEGT. The DNA of the CDR3 is TGTGCCAGCAGTTTGACAGACTCCTACAATGAGCAGTTCTTC. Amino acid sequence: CASSLTDSYNEQFF.

The rearrangement joins TRBV6-1 to TRBJ2-1; D unresolved. CDR1 and CDR2 (germline): MNHNS, SASEGT. V gave up 7 bases and J gave up 0 bases, with 10 bases separating them. The CDR3 covers 14 residues. CDR3 sequence reads: CASKRASSYNEQFF. CDR3 nucleotide sequence: TGTGCCAGCAAACGGGCCAGCTCCTACAATGAGCAGTTCTTC.